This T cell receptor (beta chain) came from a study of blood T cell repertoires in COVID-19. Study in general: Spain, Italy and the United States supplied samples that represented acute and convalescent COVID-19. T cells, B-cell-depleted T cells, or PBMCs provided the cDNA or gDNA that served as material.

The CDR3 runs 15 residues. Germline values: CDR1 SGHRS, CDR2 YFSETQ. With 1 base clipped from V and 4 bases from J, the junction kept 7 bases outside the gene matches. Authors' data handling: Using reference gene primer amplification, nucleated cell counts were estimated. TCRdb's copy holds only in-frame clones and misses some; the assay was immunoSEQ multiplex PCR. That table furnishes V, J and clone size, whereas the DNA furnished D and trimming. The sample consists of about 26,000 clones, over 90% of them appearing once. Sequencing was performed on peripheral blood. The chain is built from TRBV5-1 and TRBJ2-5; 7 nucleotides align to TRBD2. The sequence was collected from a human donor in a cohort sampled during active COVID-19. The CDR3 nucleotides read TGCGCCAGCAGCTTGACACCGGCGGGGGTAGAGACCCAGTACTTC. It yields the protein CASSLTPAGVETQYF. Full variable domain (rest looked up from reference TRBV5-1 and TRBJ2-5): KAGVTQTPRYLIKTRGQQVTLSCSPISGHRSVSWYQQTPGQGLQFLFEYFSETQRNKGNFPGRFSGRQFSNSRSEMNVSTLELGDSALYLCASSLTPAGVETQYFGPGTRLLVL.